These 11 T cell receptor beta chains originate from one sample sequenced in a study of lymphopenia after photon versus proton radiotherapy. Assay: immunoSEQ multiplex PCR; the TCRdb copy retains only in-frame clones and omits some. The sample includes around 29,000 clones, around nine tenths of them seen just once. The sample was peripheral blood, taken from a patient treated with proton-based radiotherapy. The receptors stem from a woman aged 60-70 years with cholangiocarcinoma. Some clones in this sample may be carry-over from other donors' samples.

V usage is TRBV29-1 and J usage is TRBJ2-3; 7 bases are a match to TRBD2. After removal of 3 bases from V and 6 bases from J, the junction contained 9 bases not matched to a gene. The CDR3 has 14 amino acids. Germline assignment: CDR1 SQVTM and CDR2 ANQGSEA. The CDR3 sequence is CSVDSRDGRDTQYF. CDR3 nucleotide sequence: TGCAGCGTTGATTCCCGGGACGGGAGGGATACGCAGTATTTT.

The chain carries TRBV29-1 and TRBJ1-1, with a weak D call TRBD1 (6 bases). The CDR3 covers 14 residues. V dropped 4 bases and J dropped 6 bases, with 18 bases sitting between them. Looked up from germline, CDR1 is SQVTM and CDR2 is ANQGSEA. CDR3 in DNA: TGCAGCGTTGGCAGGCAGGGGCAGGGCCCTGAAGCTTTCTTT. Its protein product is CSVGRQGQGPEAFF.

Only one count was recorded for this clone. The V call is TRBV5-6, the J call TRBJ2-4; TRBD2 agrees at 13 bases. The CDR3 is made up of 15 amino acids. J was trimmed by 7 bases and V by 4 bases; bases with no gene match: 5. The germline V gene has CDR1 SGHDT and CDR2 YYEEEE. CDR3 region: CASSAGTSGANIQYF. The CDR3 nucleotides are TGTGCCAGCAGCGCCGGGACTAGCGGGGCCAACATTCAGTACTTC.

This clone was counted a few times. The chain couples TRBV5-3 to TRBJ2-7; D uncertain. TRBV5-3 is designated an ORF whose function remains uncertain. V lost 2 bases to trimming and J lost 2 bases, with 2 bases between them. The CDR3 is 11 residues long. The CDR3 is CARSLAYEQYF. CDR3 DNA: TGTGCCAGAAGCTTAGCCTACGAGCAGTACTTC.

The chain employs TRBV29-1 and TRBJ1-1; 9 bases are shared with TRBD1. Germline V gene data show CDR1 as SQVTM and CDR2 as ANQGSEA. V shed 0 bases, J shed 4 bases, and the junction held 6 bases outside the gene matches. The CDR3 consists of 15 residues. This chain's CDR3 is CSVEDTGGAGTEAFF. CDR3 nucleotide sequence: TGCAGCGTTGAAGATACAGGGGGCGCGGGCACTGAAGCTTTCTTT.

V gene TRBV6-5 combines with J gene TRBJ2-5; D possibly matches TRBD1 or TRBD2 (5 bases each). This CDR3 region has 16 residues. In germline, CDR1 is MNHEY, CDR2 SVGAGI. Trimming stripped 2 bases from V and 5 bases from J, with 18 bases between. CDR3: CASSYVGARGPETQYF. The CDR3 coding sequence is TGTGCCAGCAGTTACGTGGGAGCCCGGGGCCCGGAGACCCAGTACTTC.

The chain is built from TRBV29-1 and TRBJ1-2, with a tentative D call TRBD1 (6 bases). CDR1 and CDR2 (germline): SQVTM, ANQGSEA. The CDR3 has 11 residues. Trimming pared 7 bases from V and 7 bases from J, leaving 13 bases between. The CDR3 coding sequence is TGCAGCGGAACAGGGCGGGGTGGCTACACCTTC. Protein sequence: CSGTGRGGYTF.

This clone has only one observation. The chain is built from TRBV2 and TRBJ2-1; D is possibly TRBD2 (6 bases). Trimming stripped 3 bases from V and 0 bases from J, with 9 bases between. From germline, CDR1 is SNHLY and CDR2 FYNNEI. The CDR3 contains 15 residues. For the CDR3, the DNA is TGTGCCAGCAGTGATGGGGGGAGCTCCTACAATGAGCAGTTCTTC. Amino acid sequence: CASSDGGSSYNEQFF.

This clone counts as medium-sized (0.01 to 0.1%). V and J are TRBV6-1 and TRBJ2-3; D is unclear. The V gene's germline CDR1 is MNHNS and CDR2 SASEGT. V lost 3 bases to trimming and J lost 2 bases, with 0 bases between them. The CDR3 is 11 amino acids. This CDR3 reads CASSDTDTQYF. In DNA, the CDR3 is TGTGCCAGCAGTGACACAGATACGCAGTATTTT.

The chain uses TRBV28 and TRBJ2-7; D may match TRBD1 or TRBD2 (5 bases each). The V end was cut by 5 bases, the J end by 6 bases, with 23 bases between. CDR1 and CDR2 from the germline V gene are MDHEN and SYDVKM. This CDR3 has 16 residues. The chain's CDR3 is CASSNRGVSLLLEQYF. The CDR3 region has the DNA TGTGCCAGCAGTAACCGAGGGGTCTCTCTCCTCCTCGAGCAGTACTTC. Looking up the rest from reference TRBV28 and TRBJ2-7 gives the full variable domain: DVKVTQSSRYLVKRTGEKVFLECVQDMDHENMFWYRQDPGLGLRLIYFSYDVKMKEKGDIPEGYSVSREKKERFSLILESASTNQTSMYLCASSNRGVSLLLEQYFGPGTRLTVT.

V gene TRBV9 combines with J gene TRBJ2-7; 7 positions match TRBD1. The ends lost 4 bases at V and 7 bases at J; junction bases unmatched: 11. The germline V gene has CDR1 SGDLS and CDR2 YYNGEE. The CDR3 spans 14 residues. The CDR3 DNA reads TGTGCCAGCAGCACCCAGACAGGGTTAGAGGAGCAGTACTTC. It encodes CASSTQTGLEEQYF.